Following are 8 T cell receptor beta chains from one sample sequenced in a study of ipilimumab plus nivolumab after autologous stem cell transplantation. Sequenced by immunoSEQ multiplex PCR; TCRdb stores in-frame clones only, minus some. The sample includes 3,200 or so clones, less than 80% of them seen just once. The sequencing used PBMCs, collected in a trial of ipilimumab plus nivolumab as post-transplant consolidation. These receptors originate from a male donor with primary mediastinal lymphoma.

This clone was detected once. The V gene is TRBV6-1, the J gene TRBJ2-7; 8 nucleotides agree with TRBD2. The CDR3 runs 14 residues. CDR1 is MNHNS and CDR2 is SASEGT in the germline V gene. The junction had 9 bases not matched to a gene; V was cut back by 5 bases and J by 6 bases. The CDR3 spells CASSMRSGGGEQYF. CDR3 bases: TGTGCCAGCAGTATGCGATCGGGGGGGGGCGAGCAGTACTTC.

The V and J genes are TRBV18 and TRBJ1-5; D possibly corresponds to TRBD1 (6 bases). The length of the CDR3 is 15 residues. V lost 3 bases and J 6 bases, leaving 15 bases between the germline ends. CDR1 is KGHSH, CDR2 LQKENI, per germline. The CDR3 nucleotides read TGTGCCAGCTCACCCGTAGGGGGGGCCGGTCAGCCCCAGCATTTT. It encodes CASSPVGGAGQPQHF.

The chain recombines TRBV2 with TRBJ1-6, with 7 positions matching TRBD1. CDR1 and CDR2 from the germline V gene are SNHLY and FYNNEI. This CDR3 is 13 amino acids long. V dropped 8 bases and J dropped 11; count of bases not matched to a gene: 9. CDR3 protein: CASLQGRRTPLHF. Here the CDR3 DNA reads TGTGCCAGCCTACAGGGGCGGAGGACACCCCTCCACTTT. Full variable domain (remainder filled in from reference TRBV2 and TRBJ1-6): EPEVTQTPSHQVTQMGQEVILRCVPISNHLYFYWYRQILGQKVEFLVSFYNNEISEKSEIFDDQFSVERPDGSNFTLKIRSTKLEDSAMYFCASLQGRRTPLHFGNGTRLTVT.

In this sample, this clone turned up a few times. The genes are TRBV5-1 and TRBJ1-4, with D uncertain. The CDR3 has 15 residues. CDR1 is SGHRS and CDR2 is YFSETQ in the germline V gene. The germline V and J ends were trimmed by 3 bases and 0 bases, with 9 bases remaining between them. CDR3 nucleotide sequence: TGCGCCAGCAGCTCGGGAGACTCAACTAATGAAAAACTGTTTTTT. It is translated as CASSSGDSTNEKLFF.

The gene calls are TRBV7-2 and TRBJ2-2; 7 bases line up with TRBD2. This CDR3 is 17 amino acids long. CDR1 and CDR2 (germline): SGHTA, FQGNSA. V lost 5 bases and J lost 1; bases outside the gene matches: 10. The CDR3 DNA reads TGTGCCAGCAGCGCAAGTAGCGGGTGGGGGAACACCGGGGAGCTGTTTTTT. It specifies CASSASSGWGNTGELFF. Full variable domain (missing parts from reference TRBV7-2 and TRBJ2-2): GAGVSQSPSNKVTEKGKDVELRCDPISGHTALYWYRQSLGQGLEFLIYFQGNSAPDKSGLPSDRFSAERTGGSVSTLTIQRTQQEDSAVYLCASSASSGWGNTGELFFGEGSRLTVL.

In DNA, the CDR3 is TGTGCCAGCTGGCCAACCGGGACGGTTAACTATGGCTACACCTTC. It translates to CASWPTGTVNYGYTF. The chain combines TRBV18 with TRBJ1-2, with a weak D call TRBD1 (5 bases). CDR1 is KGHSH, CDR2 LQKENI, per germline. The CDR3 spans 15 residues. Trimming removed 7 bases from V and 1 base from J, with 16 bases in between.

V usage is TRBV6-5 and J usage is TRBJ2-7, with D possibly TRBD2 on 6 matching bases. V lost 6 bases to trimming and J lost 2 bases, with 14 bases between them. Germline V gene sequence: CDR1 MNHEY, CDR2 SVGAGI. There are 14 residues in the CDR3. The CDR3 here is CASSPGRTPYEQYF. For the CDR3, the DNA is TGTGCCAGCAGCCCCGGGAGAACCCCCTACGAGCAGTACTTC.

The gene calls are TRBV28 and TRBJ1-5, with 9 bases fitting TRBD1. Germline trimming cut 4 bases from V and 4 bases from J; bases unmatched to any gene: 14. CDR1 MDHEN and CDR2 SYDVKM come from the germline V gene. This CDR3 has 18 amino acids. This CDR3 is CASSYYRGLDNGNQPQHF. The CDR3 coding sequence is TGTGCCAGCAGTTACTACAGGGGGCTTGATAATGGAAATCAGCCCCAGCATTTT.